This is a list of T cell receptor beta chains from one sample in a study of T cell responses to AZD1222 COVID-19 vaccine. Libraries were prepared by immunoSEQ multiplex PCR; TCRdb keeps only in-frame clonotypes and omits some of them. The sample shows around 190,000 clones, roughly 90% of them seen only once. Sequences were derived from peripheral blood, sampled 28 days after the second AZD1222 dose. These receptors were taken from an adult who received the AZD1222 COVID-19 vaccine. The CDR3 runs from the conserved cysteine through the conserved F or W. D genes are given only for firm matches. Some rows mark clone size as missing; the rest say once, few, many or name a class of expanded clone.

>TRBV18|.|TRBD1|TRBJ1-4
TGTGCCAGCTCACCAGGGACAGAAATTGAAAAACTGTTTTTT
CASSPGTEIEKLFF
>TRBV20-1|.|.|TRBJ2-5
TGCAGTGCCCACATCAGCTGGACCCAGTACTTC
CSAHISWTQYF
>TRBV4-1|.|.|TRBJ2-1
TGCGCCAGCAGCCAAGGACAAAATGTTGATGAGCAGTTCTTC
CASSQGQNVDEQFF
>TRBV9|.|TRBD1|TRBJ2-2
TGTGCCAGCACCCTGACAGGGGGAAACACCGGGGAGCTGTTTTTT
CASTLTGGNTGELFF
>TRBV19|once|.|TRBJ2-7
TGTGCCAGTAGTCGACAATTCCGGGACTTCTACGAGCAGTACTTC
CASSRQFRDFYEQYF
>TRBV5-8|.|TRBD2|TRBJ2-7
TGTGCCAGCAGCTTGGATCGCGGGAGGAAGGAGCAGTACTTC
CASSLDRGRKEQYF
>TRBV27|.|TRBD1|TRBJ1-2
TGTGCCAGCAGTTTACGGGGACAGGGCTCCTATGGCTACACCTTC
CASSLRGQGSYGYTF
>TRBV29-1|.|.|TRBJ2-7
TGCAGCGTTTCCCCAACCACAGGGTGGGACGAGCAGTACTTC
CSVSPTTGWDEQYF
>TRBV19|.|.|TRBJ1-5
TGTGCCAGTAGTATAGGGGAGTGGAGCAATCAGCCCCAGCATTTT
CASSIGEWSNQPQHF
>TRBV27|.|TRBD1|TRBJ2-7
TGTGCCAGCAGTTTAGGACAGGTCTACGAGCAGTACTTC
CASSLGQVYEQYF
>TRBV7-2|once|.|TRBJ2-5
TGTGCCAGCAGCTTAGGGCAGGGCCGTCAAGAGACCCAGTACTTC
CASSLGQGRQETQYF
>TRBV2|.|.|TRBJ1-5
TGTGCCAGCAGTTCTGTCCTTAGCAATCAGCCCCAGCATTTT
CASSSVLSNQPQHF
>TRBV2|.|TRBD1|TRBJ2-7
TGTGCCAGCAGAATAGGAGGGCGGACAGGGTTTTCCTACGAGCAGTACTTC
CASRIGGRTGFSYEQYF
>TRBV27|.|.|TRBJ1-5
TGTGCCAGCAGTATAATCGGGGTTAGCAATCAGCCCCAGCATTTT
CASSIIGVSNQPQHF
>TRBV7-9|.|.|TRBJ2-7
TGTGCCAGCAGCTTAGGAGGGGGGGCCTACGAGCAGTACTTC
CASSLGGGAYEQYF
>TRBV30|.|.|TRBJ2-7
TGTGCCTGGAGTGGTGGACTTAACTACGAGCAGTACTTC
CAWSGGLNYEQYF
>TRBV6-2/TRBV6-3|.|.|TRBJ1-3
TGTGCCAGCAGTTACGGACCGACCTCTGGAAACACCATATATTTT
CASSYGPTSGNTIYF
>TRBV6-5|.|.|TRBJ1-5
TGTGCCAGCAGTTACTCCGGGCAGGGGAATCAGCCCCAGCATTTT
CASSYSGQGNQPQHF
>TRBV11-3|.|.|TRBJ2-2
TGTGCCAGCAGCGTAGAGGACACCGGGGAGCTGTTTTTT
CASSVEDTGELFF
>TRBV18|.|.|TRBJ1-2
TGTGCCAGCTCGGTAGAGGGACATACAGCTAACTATGGCTACACCTTC
CASSVEGHTANYGYTF
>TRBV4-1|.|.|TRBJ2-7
TGCGCCAGCAGCCAGACATGGACAGAGCAGTACTTC
CASSQTWTEQYF
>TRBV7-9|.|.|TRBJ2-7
TGTGCCAGCAGCTTAGTGGCGGGGACCTACGAGCAGTACTTC
CASSLVAGTYEQYF
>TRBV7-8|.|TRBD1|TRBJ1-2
TGTGCCAGCAGCTTAGGGACAGGGAACTATGGCTACACCTTC
CASSLGTGNYGYTF
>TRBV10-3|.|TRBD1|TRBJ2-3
TGTGCCATCACGGGACAGTTGGCAGATACGCAGTATTTT
CAITGQLADTQYF
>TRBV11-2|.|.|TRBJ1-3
TGTGCCAGCAGCCCTGACAGACTTAGCTCTGGAAACACCATATATTTT
CASSPDRLSSGNTIYF
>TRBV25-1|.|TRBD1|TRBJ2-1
TGTGCCAGCACTCCGGGACAGGGGGGGTATCTTGGTAGAGATGAGCAGTTCTTC
CASTPGQGGYLGRDEQFF
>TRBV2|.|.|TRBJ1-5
TGTGCCAGCAGTGTGACAGAGGGCCGTCAGCCCCAGCATTTT
CASSVTEGRQPQHF
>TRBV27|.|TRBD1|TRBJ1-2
TGTGCCAGCAGTTTATCCCCCGGACAGGGCATCAATGGCTACACCTTC
CASSLSPGQGINGYTF
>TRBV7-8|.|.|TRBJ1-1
TGTGCCAGCAGCTTAGCCGACGGTGGGAGGAGAGCTTTCTTT
CASSLADGGRRAFF
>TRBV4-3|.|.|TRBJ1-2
TGCGCCAGCAGCCAAAGGGGTGGCTACACCTTC
CASSQRGGYTF
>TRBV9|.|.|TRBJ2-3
TGTGCCAGCAGCGGAAAAGTTCTCAGCACAGATACGCAGTATTTT
CASSGKVLSTDTQYF
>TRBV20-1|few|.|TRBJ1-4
TGCAGTGCTTATGTAAATGAAAAACTGTTTTTT
CSAYVNEKLFF
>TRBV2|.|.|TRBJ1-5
TGTGCCAGCTGCCCTAGGGGTTTCGGCAATCAGCCCCAGCATTTT
CASCPRGFGNQPQHF
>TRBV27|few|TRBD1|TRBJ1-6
TGTGCCAGCAGCGGAGGTAGAAACAGGGGACGTAATTCACCCCTCCACTTT
CASSGGRNRGRNSPLHF
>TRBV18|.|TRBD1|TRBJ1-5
TGTGCCAGCTCACCCAGGGGGCCGGGCAATCAGCCCCAGCATTTT
CASSPRGPGNQPQHF
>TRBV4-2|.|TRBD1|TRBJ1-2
TGTGCCAGCAGCCAATGGGCGGGACAGGCTCATGGCTACACCTTC
CASSQWAGQAHGYTF
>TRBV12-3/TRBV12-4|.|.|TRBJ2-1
TGTGCCAGCAGTTTATTTGAGGGAAATGAGCAGTTCTTC
CASSLFEGNEQFF
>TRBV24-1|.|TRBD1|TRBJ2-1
TGTGCCACCAGTGAAGGGACAGGGGCAAGGGGTGAGCAGTTCTTC
CATSEGTGARGEQFF
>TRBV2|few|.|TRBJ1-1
TGTGCCAGCAGTGAATTAAGGTCCGCCCCGGCGAACACTGAAGCTTTCTTT
CASSELRSAPANTEAFF
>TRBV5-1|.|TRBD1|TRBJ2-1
TGCGCCAGCAGCGCCGGACAGGGCTCCTACAATGAGCAGTTCTTC
CASSAGQGSYNEQFF
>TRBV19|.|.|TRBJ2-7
TGTGCCAGTAGTCCATACCGGGACGGGACCTACGAGCAGTACTTC
CASSPYRDGTYEQYF
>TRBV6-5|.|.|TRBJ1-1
TGTGCCAGCATATCTGAGGGGCCCTGGAACACTGAAGCTTTCTTT
CASISEGPWNTEAFF
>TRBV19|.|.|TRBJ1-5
TGTGCCAGTAGTATAGAAGGACTCAGACGGGGCAATCAGCCCCAGCATTTT
CASSIEGLRRGNQPQHF
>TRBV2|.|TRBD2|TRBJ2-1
TGTGCCCAAAATCAGGGACTAACCTACAATGAGCAGTTCTTC
CAQNQGLTYNEQFF
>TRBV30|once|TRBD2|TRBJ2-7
TGTGCCTGGATGGGACCGGGACTAGCGACCTACGAGCAGTACTTC
CAWMGPGLATYEQYF
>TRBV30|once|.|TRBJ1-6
TGTGCCTGGAGTGTACACGCGGTTTCGATTGGTTCACCCCTCCACTTT
CAWSVHAVSIGSPLHF
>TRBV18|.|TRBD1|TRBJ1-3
TGTGCCAGCTCACGGGACAGGGTCCCTGGAAACACCATATATTTT
CASSRDRVPGNTIYF
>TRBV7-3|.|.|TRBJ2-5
TGTGCCAGCAGCTTAGGCCCGGGGGCAGGGGAGACCCAGTACTTC
CASSLGPGAGETQYF